What follows describes a single T cell receptor beta chain. In germline, CDR1 is LNHDA, CDR2 SQIVND (reference sequence). The CDR3 consists of 14 residues. The V and J ends lost 6 bases and 0 bases respectively, with 9 bases between them. These data come from a study of T cell responses to AZD1222 COVID-19 vaccine. Profiled with immunoSEQ multiplex PCR; TCRdb holds only in-frame clones, not every one. The sample lists about 180,000 clones, around 90% seen once, with roughly 10% in the top ten. The source of this sequence is an adult who received the AZD1222 COVID-19 vaccine. This sequence joins TRBV19 and TRBJ2-1; weak D call: TRBD2 (5 bases). Sequences were derived from peripheral blood, sampled 28 days after the second AZD1222 dose. The CDR3 DNA reads as TGTGCCAGTAGCGGGGTCAACTCCTACAATGAGCAGTTCTTC. Amino acid sequence: CASSGVNSYNEQFF.